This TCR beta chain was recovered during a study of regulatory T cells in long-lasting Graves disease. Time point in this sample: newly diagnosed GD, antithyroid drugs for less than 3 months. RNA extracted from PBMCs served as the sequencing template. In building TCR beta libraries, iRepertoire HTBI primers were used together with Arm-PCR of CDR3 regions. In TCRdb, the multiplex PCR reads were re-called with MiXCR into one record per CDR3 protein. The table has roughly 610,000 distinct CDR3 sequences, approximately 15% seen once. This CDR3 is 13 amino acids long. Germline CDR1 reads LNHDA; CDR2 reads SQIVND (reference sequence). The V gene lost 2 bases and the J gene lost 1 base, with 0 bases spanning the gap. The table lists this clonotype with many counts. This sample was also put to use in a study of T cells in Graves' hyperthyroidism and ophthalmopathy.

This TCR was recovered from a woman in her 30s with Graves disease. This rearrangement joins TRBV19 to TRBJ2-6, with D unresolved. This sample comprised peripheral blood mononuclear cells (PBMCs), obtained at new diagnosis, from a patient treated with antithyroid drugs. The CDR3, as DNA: TGTGCCAGTAGTATATCTGGGGCCAACGTCCTGACTTTC. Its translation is CASSISGANVLTF.